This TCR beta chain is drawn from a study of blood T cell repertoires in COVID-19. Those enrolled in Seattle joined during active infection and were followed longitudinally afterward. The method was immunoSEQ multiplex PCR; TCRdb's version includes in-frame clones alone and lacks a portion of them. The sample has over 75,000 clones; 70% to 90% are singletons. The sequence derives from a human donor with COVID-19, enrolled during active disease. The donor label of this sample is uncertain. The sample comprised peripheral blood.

The CDR3: CSASRQVYGYTF. As DNA, the CDR3 is TGCAGTGCTAGTCGACAGGTGTATGGCTACACCTTC. This chain uses TRBV20-1 with TRBJ1-2; the D gene is possibly TRBD1 (6 bases). The V and J ends lost 3 bases and 5 bases respectively, with 10 bases between them. CDR1 DFQATT and CDR2 SNEGSKA come from the germline V gene (reference sequence). The CDR3 contains 12 residues.